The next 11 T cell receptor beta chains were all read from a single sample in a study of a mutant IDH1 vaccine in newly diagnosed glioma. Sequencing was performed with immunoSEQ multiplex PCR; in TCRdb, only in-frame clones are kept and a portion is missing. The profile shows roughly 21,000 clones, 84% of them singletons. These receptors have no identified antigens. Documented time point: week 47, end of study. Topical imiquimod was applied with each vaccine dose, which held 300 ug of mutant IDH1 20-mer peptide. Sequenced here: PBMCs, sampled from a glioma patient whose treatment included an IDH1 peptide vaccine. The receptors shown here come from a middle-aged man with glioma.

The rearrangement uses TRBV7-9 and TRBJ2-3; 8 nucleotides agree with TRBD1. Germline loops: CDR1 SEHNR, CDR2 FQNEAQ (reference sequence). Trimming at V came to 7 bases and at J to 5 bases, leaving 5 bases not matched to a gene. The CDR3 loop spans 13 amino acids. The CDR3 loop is CASTQGVLDTQYF. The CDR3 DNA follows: TGTGCCAGCACACAGGGGGTCCTAGATACGCAGTATTTT.

The DNA of the CDR3 is TGTGCCAGCAGCTTATACGGGACTAGCGGCTACGAGCAGTACTTC. Translated, it gives CASSLYGTSGYEQYF. This chain links TRBV11-2 with TRBJ2-7; 11 positions agree with TRBD2. The CDR3 contains 15 residues. Trimming cost V 2 bases and J 3 bases; bases outside gene matches: 3. From germline, CDR1 is SGHAT and CDR2 FQNNGV.

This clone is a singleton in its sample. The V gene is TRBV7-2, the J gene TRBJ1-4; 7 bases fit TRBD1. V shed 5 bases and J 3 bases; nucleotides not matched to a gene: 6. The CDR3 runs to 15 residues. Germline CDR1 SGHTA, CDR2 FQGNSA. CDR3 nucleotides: TGTGCCAGCAGCGCAACAGGGGTGTCTAATGAAAAACTGTTTTTT. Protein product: CASSATGVSNEKLFF.

CDR3 sequence reads: CASSPIAGHYEQYF. The CDR3 DNA sequence: TGTGCCAGCTCCCCTATTGCGGGCCACTACGAGCAGTACTTC. The chain couples TRBV18 to TRBJ2-7; a weak D match, TRBD2 (5 bases). Deletions cut 6 bases from V and 3 bases from J, with 15 bases between. The CDR3 length is 14 residues. CDR1 is KGHSH, CDR2 LQKENI, per germline.

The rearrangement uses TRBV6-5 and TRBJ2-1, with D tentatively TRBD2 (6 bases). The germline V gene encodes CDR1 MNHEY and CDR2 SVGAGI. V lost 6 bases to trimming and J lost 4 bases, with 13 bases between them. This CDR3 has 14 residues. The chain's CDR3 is CASSVADPYNEQFF. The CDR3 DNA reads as TGTGCCAGCAGCGTAGCGGACCCGTACAATGAGCAGTTCTTC.

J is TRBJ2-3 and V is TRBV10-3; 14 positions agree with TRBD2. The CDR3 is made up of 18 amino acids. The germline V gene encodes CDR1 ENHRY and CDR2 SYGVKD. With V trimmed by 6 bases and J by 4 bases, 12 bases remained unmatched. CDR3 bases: TGTGCCATCAGGACCCAGGAGTTGACTAGCGGGAGGGCAGATACGCAGTATTTT. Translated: CAIRTQELTSGRADTQYF.

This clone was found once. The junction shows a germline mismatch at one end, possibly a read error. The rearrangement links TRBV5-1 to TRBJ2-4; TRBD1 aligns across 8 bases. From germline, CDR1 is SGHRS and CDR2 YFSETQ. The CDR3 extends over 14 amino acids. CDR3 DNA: TGCGCCAGCAGCTTGGATCCAGGGGGCGGGGTATGGGACTTC. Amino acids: CASSLDPGGGVWDF.

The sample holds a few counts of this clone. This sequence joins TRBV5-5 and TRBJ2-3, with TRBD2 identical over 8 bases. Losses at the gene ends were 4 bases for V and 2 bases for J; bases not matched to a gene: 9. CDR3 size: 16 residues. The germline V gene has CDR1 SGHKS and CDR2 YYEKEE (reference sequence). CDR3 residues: CASSPGVAGPTDTQYF. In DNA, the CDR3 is TGTGCCAGCAGCCCCGGGGTAGCGGGACCCACAGATACGCAGTATTTT.

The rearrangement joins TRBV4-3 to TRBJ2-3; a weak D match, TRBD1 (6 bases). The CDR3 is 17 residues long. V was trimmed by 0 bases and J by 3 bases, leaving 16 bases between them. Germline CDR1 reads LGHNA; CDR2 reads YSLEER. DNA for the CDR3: TGCGCCAGCAGCCAAGATCCAGGGGCTTGGGATACAGATACGCAGTATTTT. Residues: CASSQDPGAWDTDTQYF.

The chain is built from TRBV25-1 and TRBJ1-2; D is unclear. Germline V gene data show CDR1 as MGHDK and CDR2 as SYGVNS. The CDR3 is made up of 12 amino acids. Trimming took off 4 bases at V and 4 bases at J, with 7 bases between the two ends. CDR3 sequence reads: CASSGYSYGYTF. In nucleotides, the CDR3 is TGTGCCAGCAGTGGCTACTCCTATGGCTACACCTTC.

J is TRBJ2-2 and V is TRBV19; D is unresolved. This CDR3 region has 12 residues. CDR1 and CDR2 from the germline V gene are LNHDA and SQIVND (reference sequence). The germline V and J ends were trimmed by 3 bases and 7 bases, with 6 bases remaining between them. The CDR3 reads CASSILSGELFF. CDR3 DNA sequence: TGTGCCAGTAGTATCCTGAGCGGGGAGCTGTTTTTT.